What follows describes a single TCR beta chain. Its antigen is still unknown. The sample comes from a study of blood T cells in healthy people across ages. Broader study findings: It was held that diversity estimates obtained from one million T cells represented underestimates. Naive T cell percentage by flow cytometry tracked strongly with beta diversity.

CDR3 size: 17 residues. V gave up 1 base and J gave up 0 bases, with 12 bases separating them. The germline V gene has CDR1 SGHTA and CDR2 FQGNSA. Total RNA was extracted at no less than 6 micrograms per sample. Sample-barcoded 5' priming and a J-beta primer mix drove a second PCR of about 6 to 12 cycles. A template-switch adaptor containing 12 random nucleotides labeled each cDNA molecule. TCRdb recomputed calls from the 5' RACE reads with MiXCR, one row per CDR3 protein. The data contain around 1,000,000 distinct CDR3 sequences, roughly two fifths of them singletons. The specimen sequenced was blood. This chain joins TRBV7-2 and TRBJ1-4; D unresolved. The sequence was collected from a man younger than 35 in good health. CDR3 amino acids: CASSLGRDGTTNEKLFF. The CDR3 DNA is TGTGCCAGCAGCTTAGGACGCGACGGAACAACTAATGAAAAACTGTTTTTT. The full variable domain, with the rest looked up from reference TRBV7-2 and TRBJ1-4, is GAGVSQSPSNKVTEKGKDVELRCDPISGHTALYWYRQSLGQGLEFLIYFQGNSAPDKSGLPSDRFSAERTGGSVSTLTIQRTQQEDSAVYLCASSLGRDGTTNEKLFFGSGTQLSVL.